The 9 T cell receptor beta chains below all came from one sample that was sequenced in a study of blood T cell repertoires in COVID-19. TCRdb's table, derived via immunoSEQ multiplex PCR, lists solely in-frame clones and lacks some. The table shows around 130,000 clones, with roughly three quarters occurring only once. Sequences were obtained from peripheral blood. These receptors all stem from a human donor in a cohort sampled during active COVID-19.

J is TRBJ2-1 and V is TRBV6-5; TRBD2 aligns across 8 bases. The CDR3 covers 16 residues. Germline values: CDR1 MNHEY, CDR2 SVGAGI. The V segment lost 0 bases and the J segment 0 bases; nucleotides outside the gene matches: 1. The CDR3 loop is CASSYSSGGSYNEQFF. The DNA of the CDR3 is TGTGCCAGCAGTTACTCGAGCGGGGGCTCCTACAATGAGCAGTTCTTC.

The chain uses TRBV3-1 (or the pseudogene TRBV3-2) and TRBJ2-7; unclear D gene. The CDR3 extends over 15 amino acids. Trimming left V 1 base short and J 0 bases short, with 10 bases between. Germline CDR1 reads LGHDT; CDR2 reads YNNKEL (reference sequence). This CDR3 is CASSQGGLSSYEQYF. As DNA, the CDR3 is TGTGCCAGCAGCCAAGGCGGCTTGAGCTCCTACGAGCAGTACTTC.

The gene calls are TRBV27 and TRBJ2-7; 9 nucleotides agree with TRBD1. CDR3 length: 15 residues. From germline, CDR1 is MNHEY and CDR2 SMNVEV (reference sequence). Trimming cost V 2 bases and J 5 bases; bases outside gene matches: 7. The CDR3 region is CASSLKGQGWNEQYF. The CDR3, as DNA: TGTGCCAGCAGTTTAAAGGGACAGGGTTGGAACGAGCAGTACTTC.

The rearrangement uses TRBV28 and TRBJ2-7; 12 bases match TRBD2. CDR1 MDHEN and CDR2 SYDVKM come from the germline V gene. The trim removed 2 bases at V and 3 bases at J, leaving 5 bases unmatched. The CDR3 runs 16 residues. CDR3 residues: CASSLLAGGPRYEQYF. In DNA form, the CDR3 reads TGTGCCAGCAGTTTACTAGCGGGAGGGCCACGCTACGAGCAGTACTTC.

The chain uses TRBV27 and TRBJ2-7; D is possibly TRBD2 (7 bases). Germline assignment: CDR1 MNHEY and CDR2 SMNVEV (reference sequence). Trimming left V 2 bases short and J 6 bases short, with 14 bases between. This CDR3 has 14 residues. In DNA, the CDR3 is TGTGCCAGCAGTTTAGGGGGGGCGCAGGGCGAGCAGTACTTC. This encodes CASSLGGAQGEQYF.

The chain employs TRBV18 and TRBJ1-4, with D hard to call. This CDR3 is 15 amino acids long. Per the germline V gene, CDR1 is KGHSH and CDR2 is LQKENI. V was clipped by 0 bases and J by 3 bases, with 8 bases between them. The CDR3 sequence is CASSPPTGANEKLFF. DNA for the CDR3: TGTGCCAGCTCACCACCGACCGGGGCTAATGAAAAACTGTTTTTT.

This chain links TRBV24-1 with TRBJ1-1; D remains ambiguous. Germline CDR1 and CDR2: KGHDR and SFDVKD. This CDR3 region has 12 residues. Between the trimmed V and J ends, which lost 6 bases and 7 bases, there was a span of 11 bases. CDR3: CATSNWRGEAFF. The CDR3 nucleotides are TGTGCCACCAGTAATTGGCGAGGTGAAGCTTTCTTT.

This sequence joins TRBV6-5 and TRBJ2-7; TRBD1 agrees at 9 bases. Trimming took 6 bases from V and 7 from J; bases not matched to a gene: 10. CDR3 length equals 14 residues. Germline assignment: CDR1 MNHEY and CDR2 SVGAGI. The CDR3 is CASRAGTGTFEQYF. The CDR3 nucleotides are TGTGCCAGCAGAGCCGGGACAGGGACATTTGAGCAGTACTTC.

The count of this clone is one. The chain links TRBV5-1 to TRBJ1-3; 8 nucleotides match TRBD1. V was clipped by 0 bases and J by 4 bases; unmatched bases: 6. Germline V gene lookup returns CDR1 SGHRS and CDR2 YFSETQ. This CDR3 is 16 amino acids long. CDR3 DNA sequence: TGCGCCAGCAGCTTGGGCGGGACAGGTCTCGGAAACACCATATATTTT. Protein: CASSLGGTGLGNTIYF.